This entry concerns a single T cell receptor beta chain. Looked up from germline, CDR1 is SQVTM and CDR2 is ANQGSEA. Trimming removed 3 bases from V and 12 bases from J; junction bases left unmatched: 11. This CDR3 has 13 residues. The data stem from a study of blood T cell repertoires in COVID-19. Study at large: Sites across the United States, Italy and Spain contributed samples from acute and convalescent COVID-19. PBMCs, B-cell-depleted T cells, or T cells provided the cDNA or gDNA that made up the material.

In the authors' workflow: Quantification of nucleated cells was approximated via reference gene primer amplification. The repertoire was sequenced with immunoSEQ multiplex PCR; TCRdb's copy has only in-frame clones and lacks some. That table is the source of V, J and clone size, and D and trimming were worked out from the DNA. This sample yields 200,000 to 300,000 clones, of which more than 65% are seen a single time; around 2% belongs to the top ten. This clonotype was sampled from a middle-aged man who had recovered from COVID-19. Sequenced input: peripheral blood. The chain uses TRBV29-1 and TRBJ1-2; 9 bases align to TRBD1. In nucleotides, the CDR3 is TGCAGCGTTGAGCCGGGACAGGGATCGGCCCACACCTTC. Its protein is CSVEPGQGSAHTF. Based on the CDR3 plus reference TRBV29-1 and TRBJ1-2, the full variable domain is SAVISQKPSRDICQRGTSLTIQCQVDSQVTMMFWYRQQPGQSLTLIATANQGSEATYESGFVIDKFPISRPNLTFSTLTVSNMSPEDSSIYLCSVEPGQGSAHTFGSGTRLTVV.